This T cell receptor beta chain was recorded in a study of cytomegalovirus exposure and HLA in healthy donors. Study-level information: HLA-typed donors contributed some 77 million unique TCRs, which were held in an early data release.

This CDR3 is built from 16 residues. Trimming took off 5 bases at V and 6 bases at J, with 23 bases between the two ends. Looked up from germline, CDR1 is MDHEN and CDR2 is SYDVKM. The primer mix had 60 Vbeta and 13 Jbeta primers. As processed by the authors: Among the unique TCR beta chains that a later analysis counted, about 86 million in all, about 11 million were shared. The table came from immunoSEQ multiplex PCR; TCRdb's copy has only in-frame clones and leaves some out. Clone size and the V and J calls come from that table; the DNA yielded D and trimming. Among about 97,000 clones listed, approximately 85% were seen once.

Specimen: PBMCs. The source of this sequence is a man aged 30 to 39 in good health and CMV-seronegative. The J gene is TRBJ2-7, the V gene TRBV28; D is perhaps TRBD1 (6 bases). Here the CDR3 DNA reads TGTGCCAGCAGTCCACGAACAGGGTACATTTTCGGCGAGCAGTACTTC. It encodes CASSPRTGYIFGEQYF. Filled out from reference TRBV28 and TRBJ2-7, the complete variable domain reads DVKVTQSSRYLVKRTGEKVFLECVQDMDHENMFWYRQDPGLGLRLIYFSYDVKMKEKGDIPEGYSVSREKKERFSLILESASTNQTSMYLCASSPRTGYIFGEQYFGPGTRLTVT.